The following is a TCR beta chain sequence with its context. It has no known antigen specificity. No qualities accompany the bases; no much larger clone lies one base away. Sequencing used an Illumina HiSeq 2500. Quantitative 5'-RACE with molecular barcodes was the method used to prepare the TCR beta libraries. Per the authors' processing: A new computational method based on a probabilistic model of VDJ rearrangement was used to identify disease-linked TCR variants. Using fastp at Q25 and MiXCR, TCRdb reprocessed the public reads and kept productive beta chains. Rows are unified per CDR3 protein, each entry keeping the most common DNA and genes. V and J calls and clone size were set by TCRdb, not the authors. The sample data list about 42,000 distinct CDR3 sequences, and approximately 3.6% of these were observed just once. 3% to 4% of the sample comes from the top ten. The sample comes from a study of CD8 T cells in ankylosing spondylitis (dated by TCRdb to about 2017). A note on the overall study: The study profiled T cell receptor beta repertoires in healthy donors and ankylosing spondylitis patients to find disease-linked TCR variants. In total, the full study cohort was made up of about 110 healthy donors and some 26 ankylosing spondylitis patients. Peripheral blood was sampled, and synovial fluid was also collected from ankylosing spondylitis patients. General findings and caveats noted by the study authors: A CD8+ phenotype was shown by the disease-linked clones, which were found at relatively low frequencies in peripheral blood. A TCR beta motif of roughly 8 highly homologous amino acid variants appeared characteristic of blood from ankylosing spondylitis patients. Some TCR beta motif variants had previously been reported in synovial fluid and blood of reactive arthritis patients, which suggested common disease-initiation mechanisms. The disease-linked clones were reported as significantly enriched in matched synovial fluid samples from ankylosing spondylitis patients.

The CDR3 covers 15 residues, taking in both the cysteine and the phenylalanine. Just CDR3 DNA is preserved here, 45 bases in frame from base 1. CDR1 and CDR2 were assigned from the germline V gene as SGDLS and YYNGEE. Trimming takes 2 bases off V and 6 bases off J; junction bases not matched to a gene: 7. The source of this sequence is a female donor with ankylosing spondylitis or in good health (not recorded which). The sequenced sample consisted of blood, either unsorted or a sorted T cell fraction (not recorded which). The chain is made from TRBV9 and TRBJ1-1, with TRBD1 matching 10 junction bases. This receptor has the CDR3 CASSVTGGGIAEAFF. The nucleotide sequence reads TGTGCCAGCAGCGTGACAGGGGGCGGGATAGCTGAAGCTTTCTTT.